The 5 T cell receptor beta chains listed next were all sequenced from one sample in a study of T cell responses to AZD1222 COVID-19 vaccine. Assay: immunoSEQ multiplex PCR; the TCRdb copy retains only in-frame clones and omits some. The table includes over 65,000 clones, about 90% detected once. The sequencing here drew on peripheral blood, taken on day 0 of AZD1222 vaccination. The receptors derive from an adult in good health.

The rearrangement joins TRBV28 to TRBJ1-4; D gene uncertain. Germline V gives CDR1 MDHEN, CDR2 SYDVKM. The CDR3 totals 15 residues. The V end was cut by 5 bases, the J end by 4 bases, with 14 bases between. The CDR3 sequence: CASSNNDLYNEKLFF. The CDR3, as DNA: TGTGCCAGCAGTAATAACGACCTTTATAATGAAAAACTGTTTTTT.

The chain has TRBV28 and TRBJ1-4, with no clear D. In germline, CDR1 is MDHEN, CDR2 SYDVKM. V lost 4 bases to trimming and J lost 8 bases, with 8 bases between them. The CDR3 consists of 12 residues. In DNA form, the CDR3 reads TGTGCCAGCAGTTCACTAGAGGAAAAACTGTTTTTT. Translation gives CASSSLEEKLFF. The complete variable domain, with remaining parts taken from reference TRBV28 and TRBJ1-4, reads DVKVTQSSRYLVKRTGEKVFLECVQDMDHENMFWYRQDPGLGLRLIYFSYDVKMKEKGDIPEGYSVSREKKERFSLILESASTNQTSMYLCASSSLEEKLFFGSGTQLSVL.

The chain is built from TRBV19 and TRBJ2-1, with a tentative D call TRBD2 (6 bases). The CDR3 length is 14 residues. Trimming took 11 bases from V and 7 from J, leaving 21 bases between them. Germline CDR1 LNHDA, CDR2 SQIVND (reference sequence). CDR3 loop: CASKPYGEDNEQFF. The CDR3 region has the DNA TGTGCCTCAAAGCCGTACGGGGAGGATAATGAGCAGTTCTTC. The whole variable domain, filled in from reference TRBV19 and TRBJ2-1, reads DGGITQSPKYLFRKEGQNVTLSCEQNLNHDAMYWYRQDPGQGLRLIYYSQIVNDFQKGDIAEGYSVSREKKESFPLTVTSAQKNPTAFYLCASKPYGEDNEQFFGPGTRLTVL.

This rearrangement joins TRBV7-2 to TRBJ1-1; tentative D call: TRBD1 (5 bases). Trimming took 1 base from V and 5 from J, leaving 11 bases between them. The CDR3 runs to 14 residues. Per germline, CDR1 SGHTA and CDR2 FQGNSA. The CDR3 bases are TGTGCCAGCAGCTTAGGACTAGGGGTAACTGAAGCTTTCTTT. The encoded protein is CASSLGLGVTEAFF.

The chain couples TRBV5-1 to TRBJ1-1, with TRBD1 matching over 7 bases. V lost 4 bases, J lost 3 bases, and 6 bases stayed unmatched. The CDR3 runs to 14 residues. Germline CDR1 and CDR2: SGHRS and YFSETQ. In nucleotides, the CDR3 is TGCGCCAGCAGCGGAACGACAGGGTACACTGAAGCTTTCTTT. Its translation is CASSGTTGYTEAFF.